The T cell receptor beta chain described here comes from a study of blood T cells in healthy people across ages. Study results and limitations: Age brought a roughly linear fall in TCR beta diversity measured per million T cells.

This CDR3 spans 14 amino acids. V was trimmed by 4 bases and J by 2 bases, leaving 9 bases between them. CDR1 is SGHDN, CDR2 FVKESK, per germline. This clonotype was seen a few times. Its antigen is not identified. The second PCR ran roughly 7 to 11 cycles with a sample-barcoded 5' primer and J-beta primers. Using its own MiXCR run on the 5' RACE reads, TCRdb lists one record per CDR3 protein. The table has fewer than 1,000,000 distinct CDR3 sequences, 40% to 50% seen once. Sequenced: blood. This chain uses TRBV14 with TRBJ2-1, with D unclear. The sequence was obtained from a man aged 55-75 years in good health. The CDR3 nucleotides are TGTGCCAGCAGCCCCCTAGGGCCCTACAATGAGCAGTTCTTC. Its translation is CASSPLGPYNEQFF.